The rows below give T cell receptor beta chains drawn from one sample of a study of cytomegalovirus exposure and HLA in healthy donors. Measured with immunoSEQ multiplex PCR; TCRdb has only the in-frame clones, and not every one. The sample comprises approximately 170,000 clones, roughly 80% of which are singletons, and approximately 0.8% rests with the top ten. The source material was PBMCs. The receptors here all came from a woman younger than 35 in good health and CMV-seronegative. The CDR3 runs from the conserved cysteine through the conserved F or W.

>TRBV15|TRBJ2-3
CATSSRALAGPTDTQYF
>TRBV4-3|TRBJ1-1
CASSQDSEGLNTEAFF
>TRBV7-2|TRBJ2-1
CASSLAVGGHNEQFF
>TRBV28|TRBJ2-4
CASSPTTTTGSRRNIQYF
>TRBV11-1|TRBJ2-1
CASRDQAGASYNEQFF
>TRBV2|TRBJ1-5
CASSEALGGSNQPQHF
>TRBV30|TRBJ1-5
CAWSVEQGLAPNQPQHF
>TRBV29-1|TRBJ2-7
CSVVVQGVYEQYF
>TRBV6-4|TRBJ2-3
CASRTGVPDTQYF
>TRBV7-3|TRBJ2-1
CASSLRLAGAGEQFF
>TRBV18|TRBJ2-1
CASSSREYNEQFF
>TRBV7-2|TRBJ2-3
CASRSNTDTQYF
>TRBV6-6|TRBJ1-1
CASNQGAQTEAFF
>TRBV6-1|TRBJ2-1
CATGPGDGAYNEQFF
>TRBV12-5|TRBJ2-1
CASVQIDEQFF
>TRBV7-2|TRBJ1-1
CASSLRTGILTEAFF
>TRBV4-2|TRBJ2-7
CASSQDNPRDFSYEQYF
>TRBV18|TRBJ2-7
CASSPAGGGYEQYF
>TRBV27|TRBJ1-2
CASSTAQVGARHGYTF
>TRBV28|TRBJ2-7
CASSSGTGSLEQYF
>TRBV9|TRBJ1-2
CASSPNPGGRNGYTF
>TRBV30|TRBJ1-3
CGLTGSGNTIYF
>TRBV11-2|TRBJ2-2
CASSSIRTGGELFF
>TRBV28|TRBJ2-5
CASSIQIETQYF
>TRBV5-4|TRBJ2-1
CASSSSSGGTTGNEQFF
>TRBV4-3|TRBJ2-1
CASSQVSGVAGAVYEQFF
>TRBV5-5|TRBJ1-1
CASSLGGGTEAFF
>TRBV28|TRBJ1-4
CASSLTPKYEKLFF
>TRBV7-3|TRBJ2-3
CASSLTSQGTDTQYF
>TRBV4-3|TRBJ1-2
CASSRATGDGYTF
>TRBV27|TRBJ2-1
CASSLTRSSGTYNEQFF
>TRBV7-3|TRBJ2-6
CASSSYRSASGANVLTF
>TRBV6-1|TRBJ2-5
CASRLTSGEETQYF
>TRBV29-1|TRBJ2-3
CSVEPPRLDDTQYF
>TRBV19|TRBJ2-3
CASSKGTSGIGGTDTQYF
>TRBV7-2|TRBJ2-7
CASSLSSEQYF
>TRBV9|TRBJ1-6
CASSGQGRVTGNSPLHF
>TRBV15|TRBJ1-4
CATSRATATNEKLFF
>TRBV5-1|TRBJ2-1
CASSSGLAGNNEQFF
>TRBV28|TRBJ2-1
CASSLFLEGNEQFF
>TRBV28|TRBJ1-5
CASIDTFRNQPQHF
>TRBV19|TRBJ2-2
CASSIMGGTGELFF
>TRBV28|TRBJ2-7
CASSLPTRGNEQYF
>TRBV27|TRBJ2-1
CASSLRSGLAGGGTYNEQFF
>TRBV18|TRBJ2-7
CASSPAGTKNYEQYF
>TRBV4-2|TRBJ1-2
CASSQDTSKSNYGYTF